This is a list of T cell receptor beta chains from one sample in a study of beta chain features in type 1 diabetes. Clones were sequenced by immunoSEQ multiplex PCR, and TCRdb holds only the in-frame ones, with some missing. Of approximately 360,000 clones listed, roughly 12% are singletons. The material sequenced was naive CD4+ T cells from blood. The source of these receptors is a young woman with type 1 diabetes. The CDR3 runs from the conserved cysteine through the conserved F or W. The D gene is left open where the match is weak. Clone size is not always given. Where it is, it says once, few, many or a class for expanded clones.

d_call | cdr3_length | j_call | clone_size | v_call | cdr3_nt | cdr3_aa
- | 10 | TRBJ2-7 | few | TRBV2 | TGTGCCAGCAGTGGAGAGTTGCAGTACTTC | CASSGELQYF
- | 11 | TRBJ2-7 | few | TRBV2 | TGTGCCAGCACTTATAAATACGAGCAGTACTTC | CASTYKYEQYF
TRBD1 | 16 | TRBJ2-3 | - | TRBV5-1 | TGCGCCAGCAGCCCCGGGACAGGGGCCTTTCTGGATACGCAGTATTTT | CASSPGTGAFLDTQYF
- | 13 | TRBJ2-2 | - | TRBV19 | TGTGCCAGTAGTTCGACAGGTACCGGGGAGCTGTTTTTT | CASSSTGTGELFF
- | 15 | TRBJ2-5 | few | TRBV4-3 | TGCGCCAGCAGCACTTTACAGGGCCCTGGGGAGACCCAGTACTTC | CASSTLQGPGETQYF
- | 19 | TRBJ2-6 | few | TRBV10-3 | TGTGCCATCAGTGAGTCGAAGGCAGGGGAAAGCCCTGGGGCCAACGTCCTGACTTTC | CAISESKAGESPGANVLTF
- | 13 | TRBJ1-1 | - | TRBV29-1 | TGCAGCTCGAGGCGTATGGCTGCGTCCGAAGCTTTCTTT | CSSRRMAASEAFF
- | 13 | TRBJ1-2 | few | TRBV19 | TGTGCCAGTAGTCCCGTGACAGTCTATGGCTACACCTTC | CASSPVTVYGYTF
- | 15 | TRBJ2-2 | few | TRBV12-5 | TGTGCTAGTGGTTCCCCTCCCTCGAACACCGGGGAGCTGTTTTTT | CASGSPPSNTGELFF
TRBD1 | 14 | TRBJ2-5 | - | TRBV28 | TGTGCCAGCTCGCCGGGGGACAGGTCTGAGACCCAGTACTTC | CASSPGDRSETQYF
- | 13 | TRBJ2-7 | - | TRBV5-4 | TGTGCCAGCAGCCTGGATGGGCTTTACGAGCAGTACTTC | CASSLDGLYEQYF
TRBD2 | 15 | TRBJ2-7 | few | TRBV9 | TGTGCCAGCAGCGTAGGAGCGGGAGAGATCTACGAGCAGTACTTC | CASSVGAGEIYEQYF
- | 11 | TRBJ2-7 | - | TRBV28 | TGTGCCAGCAGTTTGTCCAGTAACGAGTACTTC | CASSLSSNEYF
TRBD2 | 12 | TRBJ2-1 | few | TRBV29-1 | TGCAGCGAAGCGGGGGGTGGGGATGAGCAGTTCTTC | CSEAGGGDEQFF
- | 13 | TRBJ2-5 | - | TRBV18 | TGTGCCAGACTCAGGGGTCCCCAAGAGACCCAGTACTTC | CARLRGPQETQYF
- | 12 | TRBJ1-4 | few | TRBV9 | TGTGCCAGCAGCGGTTATAATGAAAAACTGTTTTTT | CASSGYNEKLFF
- | 14 | TRBJ2-1 | few | TRBV19 | TGTGCCAGTAGCCTCCTCGCGTCGTACAATGAGCAGTTCTTC | CASSLLASYNEQFF
- | 13 | TRBJ2-5 | few | TRBV10-3 | TGTGCCATCAGGCCCCACCAGATCGAGACCCAGTACTTC | CAIRPHQIETQYF
- | 15 | TRBJ2-7 | few | TRBV19 | TGTGCCAGTAGTAACCCGGGACACCTCTCCTACGAGCAGTACTTC | CASSNPGHLSYEQYF
TRBD1 | 13 | TRBJ1-2 | - | TRBV29-1 | TGCAGCGTTGAAGAGACAGGGGGATTTCGCTACACCTTC | CSVEETGGFRYTF
TRBD1 | 15 | TRBJ1-1 | few | TRBV9 | TGTGCCAGCAGCCCAAAGTTGAGGGGGCTGGCTGAAGCTTTCTTT | CASSPKLRGLAEAFF
- | 15 | TRBJ2-1 | few | TRBV5-1 | TGCGCCAGCAGCACTTCTCTTGGTCAATACAATGAGCAGTTCTTC | CASSTSLGQYNEQFF
TRBD2 | 15 | TRBJ2-6 | few | TRBV5-1 | TGCGCCACCCAGGACGGGGGGTCCGGGGCCAACGTCCTGACTTTC | CATQDGGSGANVLTF
- | 16 | TRBJ1-1 | - | TRBV5-1 | TGCGCCAGCAGCCACCTAACTCTTACGGACTACACTGAAGCTTTCTTT | CASSHLTLTDYTEAFF
TRBD1 | 16 | TRBJ1-4 | - | TRBV4-2 | TGTGCCAGCAGCCAAGCCCAGGACAGGGTGCATGAAAAACTGTTTTTT | CASSQAQDRVHEKLFF
- | 14 | TRBJ1-2 | few | TRBV5-1 | TGCGCCAGCCACCCGGGACAATCCTATGGGGGCTACACCTTC | CASHPGQSYGGYTF
TRBD1 | 15 | TRBJ1-2 | - | TRBV7-2 | TGTGCCAGCAGCCCCCGACAGGGAACTAACTATGGCTACACCTTC | CASSPRQGTNYGYTF
TRBD2 | 19 | TRBJ2-5 | few | TRBV11-3 | TGTGCCAGCAGCTTTACGTGGACTAGCGGGAGGGCGAATCCCGAGACCCAGTACTTC | CASSFTWTSGRANPETQYF
TRBD1 | 15 | TRBJ1-2 | - | TRBV30 | TGTGCCTGGAGGCCCCCGGACAGGGATAATAAGGGCTACACCTTC | CAWRPPDRDNKGYTF
TRBD1 | 14 | TRBJ2-7 | few | TRBV29-1 | TGCAGCGTTGCCCCCAGGGACAGGACAGGCGAGCAGTACTTC | CSVAPRDRTGEQYF
TRBD1 | 15 | TRBJ1-1 | few | TRBV7-9 | TGTGCCAGCAGCTTTAGGCGACAGGGTGAGGCTGAAGCTTTCTTT | CASSFRRQGEAEAFF
- | 15 | TRBJ2-7 | few | TRBV25-1 | TGTGCCAGCAGTGAATTCGGCGGGAAGAACTACGAGCAGTACTTC | CASSEFGGKNYEQYF
TRBD1 | 16 | TRBJ1-1 | few | TRBV6-4 | TGTGCCAGCAGTGCCTTACACAGGGGGCATGGAACTGAAGCTTTCTTT | CASSALHRGHGTEAFF
- | 13 | TRBJ2-2 | - | TRBV30 | TGTGCCTGGAGGGGAGGTAACACCGGGGAGCTGTTTTTT | CAWRGGNTGELFF
TRBD2 | 15 | TRBJ2-2 | few | TRBV5-4 | TGTGCCAGCAGCTTGGACGGGGGGGCTGCCGGGGAGCTGTTTTTT | CASSLDGGAAGELFF
TRBD1 | 15 | TRBJ2-5 | few | TRBV15 | TGTGCCACCAGCTGGGAACAGGGGTACCAAGAGACCCAGTACTTC | CATSWEQGYQETQYF
- | 14 | TRBJ2-7 | - | TRBV7-8 | TGTGCCAGCAGCTTCCAGGACAGAGTCTACGAGCAGTACTTC | CASSFQDRVYEQYF
- | 12 | TRBJ2-5 | few | TRBV29-1 | TGCAGCGTTCGTTACGGTTCGGAGACCCAGTACTTC | CSVRYGSETQYF
- | 15 | TRBJ2-5 | few | TRBV6-5 | TGTGCCAGCAGCCTTAACCCGGGAGCACAAGAGACCCAGTACTTC | CASSLNPGAQETQYF
TRBD1 | 18 | TRBJ2-6 | - | TRBV2 | TGTGCCAGCAGCGGCCCTCGGGACAGCCACTCTGGGGCCAACGTCCTGACTTTC | CASSGPRDSHSGANVLTF
TRBD1 | 16 | TRBJ2-7 | - | TRBV7-9 | TGTGCCAGCAGCTTAGCGGGGACAGAGGGGCTGAAGAAGCAGTACTTC | CASSLAGTEGLKKQYF
- | 13 | TRBJ1-1 | few | TRBV13 | TGTGCCAGCAGTCTGGGGCCCATGTCTGAAGCTTTCTTT | CASSLGPMSEAFF
- | 13 | TRBJ2-1 | - | TRBV4-3 | TGCGCCAGCAGCCACGAACCGGGGGAAGAGCAGTTCTTC | CASSHEPGEEQFF
TRBD2 | 14 | TRBJ2-2 | - | TRBV4-3 | TGCGCCAGCAGCCAAGGGGGGGGCACCGGGGAGCTGTTTTTT | CASSQGGGTGELFF
- | 14 | TRBJ2-3 | few | TRBV7-9 | TGTGCCAGCAGCCCCATGGGAGGTGGAGATACGCAGTATTTT | CASSPMGGGDTQYF
TRBD2 | 18 | TRBJ2-3 | - | TRBV30 | TGTGCCTGGAGTAAGGGACTAGCGGGAGTAAGTGGGACAGATACGCAGTATTTT | CAWSKGLAGVSGTDTQYF
TRBD1 | 15 | TRBJ2-7 | - | TRBV25-1 | TGTGCCAGCAGTGACAGGGGGACAAGCTCCTACGAGCAGTACTTC | CASSDRGTSSYEQYF
TRBD2 | 15 | TRBJ2-1 | few | TRBV28 | TGTGCCAGCAGCTTGACTAGCGGGAACTACAATGAGCAGTTCTTC | CASSLTSGNYNEQFF
- | 13 | TRBJ2-1 | - | TRBV27 | TGTGCCAGCAGCCCGGTGGCGGTGGCGGAGCAGTTCTTC | CASSPVAVAEQFF
TRBD1 | 16 | TRBJ2-2 | - | TRBV9 | TGTGCCAGCAGCACCCGGACAGGGGGGAACACCGGGGAGCTGTTTTTT | CASSTRTGGNTGELFF
TRBD2 | 17 | TRBJ2-2 | few | TRBV25-1 | TGTGCCAGCAGTGAATGGGGTAGCGGGACGAACACCGGGGAGCTGTTTTTT | CASSEWGSGTNTGELFF
- | 15 | TRBJ2-6 | - | TRBV10-3 | TGTGCCATCAGTGAGGGGAGCTCTGGGGCCAACGTCCTGACTTTC | CAISEGSSGANVLTF
- | 13 | TRBJ2-3 | few | TRBV19 | TGTGCCACCAGAGGGAAAAGCACAGATACGCAGTATTTT | CATRGKSTDTQYF
TRBD2 | 16 | TRBJ2-7 | few | TRBV5-4 | TGTGCCAGCAGCCAGGAAGGGCTAGCGGACCCCTACGAGCAGTACTTC | CASSQEGLADPYEQYF